A single sample is the source of the 24 T cell receptor beta chains below, sequenced in a study of blood T cell dynamics during melanoma immunotherapy. Generated by immunoSEQ multiplex PCR, the TCRdb table keeps only in-frame clones and is missing some. The table includes some 4,200 clones, about 79% detected once. Time point: week 3, after first cycle of checkpoint inhibitor. Material: blood, obtained from a patient treated with checkpoint blockade. These receptors originate from a human donor with melanoma.

The J gene is TRBJ2-3, the V gene TRBV5-7, with 7 bases lining up with TRBD2. TRBV5-7 is placed among ORFs of uncertain function. The ends lost 4 bases at V and 2 bases at J; junction bases unmatched: 10. The CDR3 runs to 16 residues. The CDR3 here is CASSRGVRGDTDTQYF. CDR3 DNA: TGTGCCAGCAGCCGAGGTGTCCGGGGGGACACAGATACGCAGTATTTT.

This clone has a handful of counts. The chain uses TRBV2 and TRBJ1-2; tentative D call: TRBD1 (6 bases). Germline CDR1 is SNHLY and CDR2 is FYNNEI. The CDR3 loop spans 12 amino acids. V was clipped by 9 bases and J by 9 bases, with 17 bases between them. CDR3: CASRGALGSYTF. In nucleotides, the CDR3 is TGTGCCAGTCGGGGGGCTTTGGGGAGCTACACCTTC.

This chain uses TRBV5-6 with TRBJ2-1, with 8 bases fitting TRBD2. There are 16 residues in the CDR3. CDR1 and CDR2 (germline): SGHDT, YYEEEE. V shed 4 bases and J 4 bases; nucleotides not matched to a gene: 10. The CDR3 DNA follows: TGTGCCAGCAGCGGCCGGGTAGCGGGGTCATACAATGAGCAGTTCTTC. It specifies CASSGRVAGSYNEQFF.

This clone showed up just a few times. The rearrangement links TRBV5-4 to TRBJ1-2; TRBD1 is a possible D gene (5 bases). The germline V gene has CDR1 SGHNT and CDR2 YYREEE (reference sequence). V lost 2 bases to trimming and J lost 4 bases, with 18 bases between them. The length of the CDR3 is 16 residues. CDR3 protein: CASSFPGTGESYGYTF. Written as DNA, the CDR3 is TGTGCCAGCAGCTTCCCCGGGACGGGGGAATCCTATGGCTACACCTTC. The full variable domain, rest sourced from reference TRBV5-4 and TRBJ1-2, is ETGVTQSPTHLIKTRGQQVTLRCSSQSGHNTVSWYQQALGQGPQFIFQYYREEENGRGNFPPRFSGLQFPNYSSELNVNALELDDSALYLCASSFPGTGESYGYTFGSGTRLTVV.

J is TRBJ1-5 and V is TRBV7-8; D gene ambiguous. The germline CDR1 and CDR2 sequences are SGHVS and FQNEAQ. Trimming took 5 bases from V and 2 from J, leaving 19 bases between them. This CDR3 contains 17 residues. The CDR3 nucleotides read TGTGCCAGCAGCCCACTCAAGGCCCCGAGGGGCAATCAGCCCCAGCATTTT. Translating gives CASSPLKAPRGNQPQHF.

This clone was counted a single time. This chain joins TRBV19 and TRBJ1-1; D is possibly TRBD1 (5 bases). V gave up 5 bases and J gave up 1 base, with 11 bases separating them. The CDR3 runs 14 residues. Germline V gene sequence: CDR1 LNHDA, CDR2 SQIVND (reference sequence). CDR3 sequence reads: CASSGRVSNTEAFF. The CDR3 bases are TGTGCCAGTAGTGGCAGGGTTTCGAACACTGAAGCTTTCTTT.

The V call is TRBV19, the J call TRBJ2-7, with 8 bases fitting TRBD2. V trimming: 7 bases; J trimming: 4 bases; junction bases outside the gene matches: 9. Looked up from germline, CDR1 is LNHDA and CDR2 is SQIVND (reference sequence). This CDR3 is built from 14 residues. The CDR3 DNA follows: TGTGCCAGTAAATCGGGAGGGGATGGGTACGAGCAGTACTTC. It translates to CASKSGGDGYEQYF.

J is TRBJ1-2 and V is TRBV11-2; 8 positions match TRBD1. V was pared by 5 bases and J by 4 bases, with 6 bases of the junction left unmatched. The CDR3 spans 14 residues. Germline V gene lookup returns CDR1 SGHAT and CDR2 FQNNGV. DNA for the CDR3: TGTGCCAGCAGCCACGGGACAGGAGCCTATGGCTACACCTTC. It translates to CASSHGTGAYGYTF.

The chain uses TRBV13 and TRBJ2-2, with D possibly being TRBD2 (5 bases). This CDR3 contains 15 residues. Between the trimmed V and J ends, which lost 2 bases and 0 bases, there was a span of 7 bases. CDR1 is PRHDT, CDR2 FYEKMQ, per germline (reference sequence). DNA of the CDR3: TGTGCCAGCAGCTTACGAGGGCCGAACACCGGGGAGCTGTTTTTT. As protein: CASSLRGPNTGELFF.

This clone was detected a few times. This rearrangement joins TRBV7-2 to TRBJ2-5; 9 nucleotides match TRBD2. V trimming: 5 bases; J trimming: 1 base; junction bases outside the gene matches: 5. The CDR3 runs 15 residues. Per the germline V gene, CDR1 is SGHTA and CDR2 is FQGNSA. This CDR3 is CASSRQGLAQETQYF. Written as DNA, the CDR3 is TGTGCCAGCAGCCGTCAGGGACTAGCCCAAGAGACCCAGTACTTC.

The chain carries TRBV27 and TRBJ2-1; 7 positions match TRBD1. Losses at the gene ends were 4 bases for V and 2 bases for J; bases not matched to a gene: 5. The length of the CDR3 is 15 residues. Germline V gene lookup returns CDR1 MNHEY and CDR2 SMNVEV (reference sequence). The CDR3 loop reads CASSYGTDPYNEQFF. The CDR3 DNA follows: TGTGCCAGCAGTTACGGGACAGACCCCTACAATGAGCAGTTCTTC.

This clone has only one observation. The rearrangement joins TRBV5-4 to TRBJ2-6; a possible D gene is TRBD1 (6 bases). V lost 5 bases and J 2 bases, leaving 11 bases between the germline ends. The CDR3 length is 15 residues. Germline CDR1 reads SGHNT; CDR2 reads YYREEE (reference sequence). Written as DNA, the CDR3 is TGTGCCAGCAGACAGAACAGGGCTGGGGCCAACGTCCTGACTTTC. Its translation: CASRQNRAGANVLTF.

The chain is built from TRBV29-1 and TRBJ2-2; TRBD2 aligns across 8 bases. Trimming at V came to 6 bases and at J to 8 bases, leaving 11 bases not matched to a gene. There are 14 residues in the CDR3. In germline, CDR1 is SQVTM, CDR2 ANQGSEA. In nucleotides, the CDR3 is TGCAGCGTGGCACCCCGGGGGGGGCCGGGGGAGCTGTTTTTT. Translated: CSVAPRGGPGELFF.

The chain combines TRBV7-2 with TRBJ2-7; D unresolved. The germline gives CDR1 SGHTA, CDR2 FQGNSA. With 2 bases removed from V and 3 bases from J, the gap between germline ends came to 8 bases. The CDR3 contains 13 residues. CDR3 DNA sequence: TGTGCCAGCAGCTTAACGGCAGACTACGAGCAGTACTTC. Translating gives CASSLTADYEQYF.

This sequence joins TRBV4-1 and TRBJ1-1; maybe TRBD1 (5 bases). V was pared by 0 bases and J by 10 bases, with 15 bases between. The germline gives CDR1 MGHRA, CDR2 YSYEKL. The CDR3 length is 14 residues. CDR3 region: CASSQDPGRSGAFF. CDR3 nucleotides: TGCGCCAGCAGCCAAGACCCAGGGCGGAGTGGAGCTTTCTTT.

The chain combines TRBV9 with TRBJ2-3; possible D gene TRBD1, 6 bases. The CDR3 totals 15 residues. Trimming took off 6 bases at V and 4 bases at J, with 18 bases between the two ends. The germline gives CDR1 SGDLS, CDR2 YYNGEE. In DNA, the CDR3 is TGTGCCAGCACCTTACAGGGCTCTGGCGCAGATACGCAGTATTTT. Protein sequence: CASTLQGSGADTQYF.

V usage is TRBV5-1 and J usage is TRBJ1-1, with D unclear. V lost 5 bases and J lost 4, with 18 bases in between. This CDR3 is 15 amino acids long. Germline CDR1 and CDR2: SGHRS and YFSETQ. CDR3 sequence (DNA): TGCGCCAGCAGTCGGCATTACGAAGATGGCACTGAAGCTTTCTTT. It translates to CASSRHYEDGTEAFF. Using reference TRBV5-1 and TRBJ1-1 for the parts outside the CDR3, the full variable domain is KAGVTQTPRYLIKTRGQQVTLSCSPISGHRSVSWYQQTPGQGLQFLFEYFSETQRNKGNFPGRFSGRQFSNSRSEMNVSTLELGDSALYLCASSRHYEDGTEAFFGQGTRLTVV.

The V call is TRBV4-3, the J call TRBJ1-2; a weak D match, TRBD1 (6 bases). Trimming took 0 bases from V and 4 from J, leaving 18 bases between them. Germline CDR1 and CDR2: LGHNA and YSLEER. The CDR3 runs 17 residues. CDR3 nucleotides: TGCGCCAGCAGCCAAGATCTGACGGGGGCGTTTTTCTATGGCTACACCTTC. The encoded protein is CASSQDLTGAFFYGYTF.

In its sample, this clone ranks as large. The chain employs TRBV5-6 and TRBJ1-1; D remains unclear. This CDR3 contains 13 residues. V shed 4 bases and J shed 1 base, with 8 bases lying between them. Germline V gene sequence: CDR1 SGHDT, CDR2 YYEEEE. The CDR3 DNA reads as TGTGCCAGCAGCGCAGACGAGAACACTGAAGCTTTCTTT. Translation gives CASSADENTEAFF.

This sequence joins TRBV5-1 and TRBJ1-3; D not resolved. The V end was cut by 4 bases, the J end by 1 base, with 6 bases between. CDR1 is SGHRS and CDR2 is YFSETQ in the germline V gene. The CDR3 runs 13 residues. CDR3 in DNA: TGCGCCAGCAGCGCGGTATCTGGAAACACCATATATTTT. Encoded protein: CASSAVSGNTIYF.

The chain uses TRBV4-3 and TRBJ1-1, with D perhaps TRBD1 (5 bases). This CDR3 is built from 15 residues. The ends were cut back, 0 bases at V and 12 bases at J, with 20 bases in the middle. CDR1 is LGHNA, CDR2 YSLEER, per germline. As DNA, the CDR3 is TGCGCCAGCAGCCAAGATGGTCAGGGACTGGGGAGAACTTTCTTT. It codes for CASSQDGQGLGRTFF.

J is TRBJ1-5 and V is TRBV18; weak D call: TRBD1 (5 bases). This CDR3 comprises 13 residues. The V and J ends lost 3 bases and 8 bases respectively, with 11 bases between them. Germline CDR1 is KGHSH and CDR2 is LQKENI. CDR3 protein: CASSPQGDEPQHF. CDR3 DNA: TGTGCCAGCTCACCGCAGGGTGACGAGCCCCAGCATTTT.

V and J are TRBV6-4 and TRBJ2-2, with a tentative D call TRBD1 (6 bases). The V and J ends lost 0 bases and 1 base respectively, with 6 bases between them. Germline V gene sequence: CDR1 MRHNA, CDR2 SNTAGT. The CDR3 has 15 amino acids. The CDR3 DNA reads as TGTGCCAGCAGTGACTCGGGACAGAACACCGGGGAGCTGTTTTTT. Amino acids: CASSDSGQNTGELFF.

This chain uses TRBV5-1 with TRBJ2-5; D call uncertain. The DNA end favors TRBJ2-7, so the J call may be wrong. The CDR3 runs to 11 residues. CDR1 is SGHRS and CDR2 is YFSETQ in the germline V gene. The CDR3 sequence: CASSLSHEQYF. CDR3 coding DNA: TGCGCCAGCAGCTTGTCCCACGAGCAGTACTTC.